This TCR beta chain originates from a study of cytomegalovirus exposure and HLA in healthy donors. Study-wide results and caveats: The sole available immune exposure information was CMV serostatus. In vitro, a few CMV-associated chains proved specific for CMV antigens.

The primer mix had 60 Vbeta and 13 Jbeta primers. Method: immunoSEQ multiplex PCR; TCRdb's copy keeps in-frame clones and lacks some. Altogether roughly 150,000 clones are present, 73% being singletons, with the ten largest covering about 5%. With regard to this clone: The target antigen is unknown.

V shed 3 bases and J shed 5 bases, with 10 bases lying between them. Germline CDR1 reads LNHDA; CDR2 reads SQIVND (reference sequence). The CDR3 runs to 13 residues. The chain has TRBV19 and TRBJ1-1, with a weak D call TRBD1 (5 bases). This clonotype was sampled from a woman in her late teens or twenties in good health and CMV-seropositive. The sample was PBMCs. For the CDR3, the DNA is TGTGCCAGTAGTATTCAGACAGCTACTGAAGCTTTCTTT. Amino acids: CASSIQTATEAFF.